The sequence of this TCR beta chain was determined in a study of shared clonotypes between healthy human individuals. In the case of this clone: Additional DNA sequences in this sample encode the identical CDR3.

Clones were read by immunoSEQ multiplex PCR, and TCRdb kept only the in-frame ones, dropping some. The table lists millions of clones, over 90% of them singletons. Germline CDR1 and CDR2: DFQATT and SNEGSKA (reference sequence). The CDR3 is made up of 11 amino acids. Trimming left V 5 bases short and J 4 bases short, with 7 bases between. The sample taken for sequencing was naive CD4+ T cells from PBMCs. Subset indicated: CD45RA+ positively selected. The V and J genes are TRBV20-1 and TRBJ2-3, with D possibly matching TRBD2 (6 bases). The source of this sequence is a man younger than 30 in good health. Some clones in this sample may be carry-over from other donors' samples. As DNA, the CDR3 is TGCAGTGCTTCTAGCGCAGATACGCAGTATTTT. This gives the protein CSASSADTQYF.